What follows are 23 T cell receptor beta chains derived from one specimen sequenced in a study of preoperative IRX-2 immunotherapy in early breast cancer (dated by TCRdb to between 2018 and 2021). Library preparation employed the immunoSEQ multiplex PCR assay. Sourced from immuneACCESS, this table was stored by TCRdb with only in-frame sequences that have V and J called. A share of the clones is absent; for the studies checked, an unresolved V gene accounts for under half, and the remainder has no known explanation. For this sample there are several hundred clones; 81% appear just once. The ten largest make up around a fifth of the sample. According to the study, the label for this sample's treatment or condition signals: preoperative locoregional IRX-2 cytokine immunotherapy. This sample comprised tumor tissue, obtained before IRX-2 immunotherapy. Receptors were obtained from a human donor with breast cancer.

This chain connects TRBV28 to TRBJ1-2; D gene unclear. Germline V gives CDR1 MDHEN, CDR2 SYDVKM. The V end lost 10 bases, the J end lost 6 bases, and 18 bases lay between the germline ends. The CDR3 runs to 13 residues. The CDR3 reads CAILARVSDGYTF. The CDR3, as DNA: TGTGCCATTCTAGCGAGGGTATCTGATGGCTACACCTTC.

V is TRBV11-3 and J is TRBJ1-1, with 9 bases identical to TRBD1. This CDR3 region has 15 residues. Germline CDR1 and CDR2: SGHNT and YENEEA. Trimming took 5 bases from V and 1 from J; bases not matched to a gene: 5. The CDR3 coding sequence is TGTGCCAGCAGCAATGGACAGGGGTGGAACACTGAAGCTTTCTTT. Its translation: CASSNGQGWNTEAFF.

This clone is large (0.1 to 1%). This CDR3 is CASSLQGMNTEAFF. The DNA of the CDR3 is TGTGCCAGCAGCTTACAGGGGATGAACACTGAAGCTTTCTTT. This chain connects TRBV11-3 to TRBJ1-1; D might be TRBD1 (6 bases). V lost 2 bases, J lost 0 bases, and 7 bases lay in between. This CDR3 contains 14 residues. In germline, CDR1 is SGHNT, CDR2 YENEEA. Based on the CDR3 plus reference TRBV11-3 and TRBJ1-1, the full variable domain is EAGVVQSPRYKIIEKKQPVAFWCNPISGHNTLYWYLQNLGQGPELLIRYENEEAVDDSQLPKDRFSAERLKGVDSTLKIQPAELGDSAVYLCASSLQGMNTEAFFGQGTRLTVV.

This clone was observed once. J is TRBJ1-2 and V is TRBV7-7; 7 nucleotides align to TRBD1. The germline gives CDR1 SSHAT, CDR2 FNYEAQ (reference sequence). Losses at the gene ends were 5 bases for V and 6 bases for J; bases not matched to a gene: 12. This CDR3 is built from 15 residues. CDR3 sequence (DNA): TGTGCCAGCAGCCCGGCCCAGGGGGACCTGGATGGCTACACCTTC. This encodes CASSPAQGDLDGYTF. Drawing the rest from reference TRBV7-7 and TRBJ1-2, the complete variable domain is GAGVSQSPRYKVTKRGQDVTLRCDPISSHATLYWYQQALGQGPEFLTYFNYEAQPDKSGLPSDRFSAERPEGSISTLTIQRTEQRDSAMYRCASSPAQGDLDGYTFGSGTRLTVV.

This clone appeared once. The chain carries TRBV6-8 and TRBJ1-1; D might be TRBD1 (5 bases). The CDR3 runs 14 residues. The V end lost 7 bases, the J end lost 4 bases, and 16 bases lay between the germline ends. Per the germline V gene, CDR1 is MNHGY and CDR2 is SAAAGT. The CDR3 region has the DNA TGTGCCAGCACAGTGGGACGGGAAGGCACTGAAGCTTTCTTT. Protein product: CASTVGREGTEAFF.

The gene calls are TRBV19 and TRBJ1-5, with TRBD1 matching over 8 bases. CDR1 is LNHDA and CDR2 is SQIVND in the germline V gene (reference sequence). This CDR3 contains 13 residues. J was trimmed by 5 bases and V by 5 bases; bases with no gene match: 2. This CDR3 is CASSLDRDQPQHF. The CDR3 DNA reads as TGTGCCAGTAGTCTGGACAGGGATCAGCCCCAGCATTTT.

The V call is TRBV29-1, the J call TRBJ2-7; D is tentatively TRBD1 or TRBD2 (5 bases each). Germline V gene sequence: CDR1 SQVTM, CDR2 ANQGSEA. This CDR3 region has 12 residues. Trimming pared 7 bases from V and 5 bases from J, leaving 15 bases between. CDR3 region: CSAARDLDEQYF. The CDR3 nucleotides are TGCAGCGCAGCACGGGACCTCGACGAGCAGTACTTC.

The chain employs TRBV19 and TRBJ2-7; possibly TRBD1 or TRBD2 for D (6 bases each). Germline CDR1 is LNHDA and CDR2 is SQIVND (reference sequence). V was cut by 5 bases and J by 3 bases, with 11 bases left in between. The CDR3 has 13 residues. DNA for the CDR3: TGTGCCAGTAGTGGCGGGACATACTACGAGCAGTACTTC. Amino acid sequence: CASSGGTYYEQYF. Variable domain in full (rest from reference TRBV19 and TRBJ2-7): DGGITQSPKYLFRKEGQNVTLSCEQNLNHDAMYWYRQDPGQGLRLIYYSQIVNDFQKGDIAEGYSVSREKKESFPLTVTSAQKNPTAFYLCASSGGTYYEQYFGPGTRLTVT.

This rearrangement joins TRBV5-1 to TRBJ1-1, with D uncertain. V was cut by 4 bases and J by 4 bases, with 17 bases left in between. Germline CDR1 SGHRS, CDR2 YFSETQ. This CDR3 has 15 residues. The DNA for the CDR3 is TGCGCCAGCAGCGCCCGGACGGCCGGTGGCACTGAAGCTTTCTTT. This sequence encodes CASSARTAGGTEAFF.

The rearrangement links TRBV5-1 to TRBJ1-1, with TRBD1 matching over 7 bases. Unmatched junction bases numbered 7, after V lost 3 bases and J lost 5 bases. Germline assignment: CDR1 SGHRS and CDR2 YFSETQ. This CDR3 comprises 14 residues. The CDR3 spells CASSSQGVDTEAFF. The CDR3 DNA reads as TGCGCCAGCAGCTCGCAGGGGGTAGATACTGAAGCTTTCTTT.

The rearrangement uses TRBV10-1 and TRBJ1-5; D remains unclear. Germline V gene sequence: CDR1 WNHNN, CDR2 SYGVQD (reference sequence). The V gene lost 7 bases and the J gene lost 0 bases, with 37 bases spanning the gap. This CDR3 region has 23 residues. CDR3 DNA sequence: TGCGCCAGCAAATCCGAAGACGGGCATGTTCCCTATCACTCCCAAAATAGCAATCAGCCCCAGCATTTT. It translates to CASKSEDGHVPYHSQNSNQPQHF.

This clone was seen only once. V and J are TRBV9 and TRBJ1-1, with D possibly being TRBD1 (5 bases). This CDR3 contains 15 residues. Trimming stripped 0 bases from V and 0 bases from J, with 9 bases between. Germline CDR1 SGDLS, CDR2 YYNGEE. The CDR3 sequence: CASSVAGTLNTEAFF. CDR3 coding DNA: TGTGCCAGCAGCGTAGCCGGGACCCTGAACACTGAAGCTTTCTTT.

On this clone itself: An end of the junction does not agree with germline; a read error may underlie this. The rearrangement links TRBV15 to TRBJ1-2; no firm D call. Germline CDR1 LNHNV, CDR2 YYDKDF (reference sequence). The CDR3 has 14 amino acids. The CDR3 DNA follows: TGTGCCAGCAGCTTGGTAGTAGGTAACTATGGCTACACCTTC. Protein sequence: CASSLVVGNYGYTF.

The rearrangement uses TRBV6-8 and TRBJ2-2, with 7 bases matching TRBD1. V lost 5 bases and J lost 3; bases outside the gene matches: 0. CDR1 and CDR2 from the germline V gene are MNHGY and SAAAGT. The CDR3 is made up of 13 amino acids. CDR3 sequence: CASSDRDTGELFF. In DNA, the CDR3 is TGTGCCAGCAGTGACAGGGACACCGGGGAGCTGTTTTTT.

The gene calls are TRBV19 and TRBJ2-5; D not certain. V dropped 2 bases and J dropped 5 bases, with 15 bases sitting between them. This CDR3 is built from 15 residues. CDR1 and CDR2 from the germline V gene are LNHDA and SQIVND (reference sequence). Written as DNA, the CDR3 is TGTGCCAGTAGTATAAACGGGCAACTGAGGGAGACCCAGTACTTC. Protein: CASSINGQLRETQYF.

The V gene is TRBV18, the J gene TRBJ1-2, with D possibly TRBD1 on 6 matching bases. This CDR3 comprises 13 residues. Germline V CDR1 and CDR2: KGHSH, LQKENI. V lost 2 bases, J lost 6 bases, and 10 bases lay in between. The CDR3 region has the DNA TGTGCCAGCTCACCAGAGACAGGCGATGGCTACACCTTC. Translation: CASSPETGDGYTF.

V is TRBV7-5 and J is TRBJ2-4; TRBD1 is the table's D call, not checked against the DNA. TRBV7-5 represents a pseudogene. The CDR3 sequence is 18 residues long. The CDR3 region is CASSLRGHVSLAKNIQYF. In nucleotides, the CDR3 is TGTGCCAGCAGCTTAAGGGGACACGTCTCGCTAGCCAAAAACATTCAGTACTTC.

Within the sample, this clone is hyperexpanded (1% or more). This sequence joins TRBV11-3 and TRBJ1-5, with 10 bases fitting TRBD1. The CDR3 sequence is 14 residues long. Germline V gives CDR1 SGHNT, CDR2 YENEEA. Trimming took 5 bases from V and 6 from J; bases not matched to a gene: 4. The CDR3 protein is CASSPTGGGQPQHF. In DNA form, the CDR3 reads TGTGCCAGCAGCCCGACAGGGGGCGGTCAGCCCCAGCATTTT.

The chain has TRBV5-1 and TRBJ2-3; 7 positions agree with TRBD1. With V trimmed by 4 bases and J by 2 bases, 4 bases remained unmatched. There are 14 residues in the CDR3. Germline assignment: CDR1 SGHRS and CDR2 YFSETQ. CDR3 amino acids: CASSRDRVTDTQYF. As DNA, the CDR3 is TGCGCCAGCAGCCGGGACAGAGTCACAGATACGCAGTATTTT.

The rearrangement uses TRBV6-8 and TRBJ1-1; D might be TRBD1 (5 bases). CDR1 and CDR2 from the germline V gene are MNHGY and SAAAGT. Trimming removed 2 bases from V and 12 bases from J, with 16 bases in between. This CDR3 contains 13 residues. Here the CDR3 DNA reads TGTGCCAGCAGTTACGACCCGGGGCAGACCACTTTCTTT. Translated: CASSYDPGQTTFF.

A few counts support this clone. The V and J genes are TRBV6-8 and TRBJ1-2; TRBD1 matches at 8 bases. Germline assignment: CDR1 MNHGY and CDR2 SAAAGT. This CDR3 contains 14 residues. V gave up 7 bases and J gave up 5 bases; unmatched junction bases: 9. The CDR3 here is CASTGQGGGYGYTF. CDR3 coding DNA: TGTGCCAGCACCGGACAGGGCGGGGGATATGGCTACACCTTC.

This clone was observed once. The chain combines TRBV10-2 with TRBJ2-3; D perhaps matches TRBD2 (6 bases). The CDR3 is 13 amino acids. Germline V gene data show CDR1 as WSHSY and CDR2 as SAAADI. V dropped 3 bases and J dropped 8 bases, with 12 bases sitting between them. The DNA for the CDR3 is TGCGCCAGCAGTGAATCCGGGGGAGCTACGCAGTATTTT. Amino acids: CASSESGGATQYF.

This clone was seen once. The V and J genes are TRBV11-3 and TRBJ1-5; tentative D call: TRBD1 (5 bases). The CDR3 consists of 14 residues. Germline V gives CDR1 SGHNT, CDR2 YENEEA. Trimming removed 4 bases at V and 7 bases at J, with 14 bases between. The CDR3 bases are TGTGCCAGCAGCTCGGGAGGGGTTGGACAGCCCCAGCATTTT. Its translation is CASSSGGVGQPQHF.